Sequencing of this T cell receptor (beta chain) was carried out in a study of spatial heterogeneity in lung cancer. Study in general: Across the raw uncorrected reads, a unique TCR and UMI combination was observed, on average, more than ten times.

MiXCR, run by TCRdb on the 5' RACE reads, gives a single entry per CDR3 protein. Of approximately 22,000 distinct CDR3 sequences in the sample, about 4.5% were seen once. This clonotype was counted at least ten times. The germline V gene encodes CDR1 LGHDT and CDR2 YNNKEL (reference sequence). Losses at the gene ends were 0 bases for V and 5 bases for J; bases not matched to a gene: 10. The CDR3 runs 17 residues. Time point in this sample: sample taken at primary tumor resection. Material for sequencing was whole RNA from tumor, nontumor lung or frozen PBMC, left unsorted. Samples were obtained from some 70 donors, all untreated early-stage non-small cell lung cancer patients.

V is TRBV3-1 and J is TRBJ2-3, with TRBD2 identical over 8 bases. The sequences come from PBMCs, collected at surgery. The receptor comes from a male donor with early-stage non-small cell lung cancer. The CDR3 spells CASSQEIRGGPGDTQYF. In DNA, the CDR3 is TGTGCCAGCAGCCAAGAGATACGGGGGGGCCCCGGAGATACGCAGTATTTT.